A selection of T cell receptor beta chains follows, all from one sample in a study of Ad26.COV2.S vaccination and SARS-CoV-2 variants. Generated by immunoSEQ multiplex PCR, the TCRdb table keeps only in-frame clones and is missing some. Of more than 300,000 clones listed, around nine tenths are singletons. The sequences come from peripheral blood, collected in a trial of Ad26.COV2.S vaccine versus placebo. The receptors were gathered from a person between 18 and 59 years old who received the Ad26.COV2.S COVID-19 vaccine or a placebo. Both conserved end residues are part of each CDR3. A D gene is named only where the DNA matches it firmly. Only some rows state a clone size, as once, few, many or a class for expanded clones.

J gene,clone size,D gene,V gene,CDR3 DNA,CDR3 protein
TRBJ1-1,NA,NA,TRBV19,TGTGCCAGTAAAGACAGGACGATGAACACTGAAGCTTTCTTT,CASKDRTMNTEAFF
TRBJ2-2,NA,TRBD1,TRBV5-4,TGTGCCAGCAGCCCGGGACAGAGGACCGGGGAGCTGTTTTTT,CASSPGQRTGELFF
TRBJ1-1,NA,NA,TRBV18,TGTGCCAGCTCACCATCAGAGAACACTGAAGCTTTCTTT,CASSPSENTEAFF
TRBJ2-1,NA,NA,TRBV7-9,TGTGCCAGCAGCACCACGGGGCAGTACAATGAGCAGTTCTTC,CASSTTGQYNEQFF
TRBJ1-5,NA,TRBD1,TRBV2,TGTGCCAGCAAGGGGGCAGGGTCGAGCAATCAGCCCCAGCATTTT,CASKGAGSSNQPQHF
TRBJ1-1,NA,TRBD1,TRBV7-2,TGTGCCAGCAACCGGGACAGGGCGGTGGCTGAAGCTTTCTTT,CASNRDRAVAEAFF
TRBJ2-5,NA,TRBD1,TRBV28,TGTGCCAGCAGTTCCGGGACAGTAGTCCAAGAGACCCAGTACTTC,CASSSGTVVQETQYF
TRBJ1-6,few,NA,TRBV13,TGTGCCAGCAGCTTAGGACAGGGTTTTTCACCCCTCCACTTT,CASSLGQGFSPLHF
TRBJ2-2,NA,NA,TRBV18,TGTGCCAGCTCACCACCGGCTGACACCGGGGAGCTGTTTTTT,CASSPPADTGELFF
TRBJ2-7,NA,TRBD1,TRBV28,TGTGCCAGCAGTCCAACCTTGACAGGGGGCAACCCCTACGAGCAGTACTTC,CASSPTLTGGNPYEQYF
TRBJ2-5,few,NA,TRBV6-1,TGTGCCAGCAGTGAAGCGCTTGGGGACGGAGGGGCGGGTGAGACCCAGTACTTC,CASSEALGDGGAGETQYF
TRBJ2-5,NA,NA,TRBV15,TGTGCCACCAGCAGAGGCCGGAGGGGTTTCGGGGAGACCCAGTACTTC,CATSRGRRGFGETQYF
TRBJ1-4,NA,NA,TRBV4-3,TGCGCCAGCAGCGCCCGGACGCTACGTAATGAAAAACTGTTTTTT,CASSARTLRNEKLFF
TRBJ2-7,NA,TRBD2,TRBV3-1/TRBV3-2,TGTGCCAGCAGCCCTACTAGCGGGAGTTACGAGCAGTACTTC,CASSPTSGSYEQYF
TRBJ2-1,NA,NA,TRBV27,TGTGCCAGCAGTTTATACGGGACACTCTCCTACAATGAGCAGTTCTTC,CASSLYGTLSYNEQFF
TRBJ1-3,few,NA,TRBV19,TGTGCCAGTAGTATTGCAAACACCATATATTTT,CASSIANTIYF
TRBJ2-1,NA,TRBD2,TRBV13,TGTGCCAGCAGCCTGCCCCTAGCGGGGGGCCTTACCTACAATGAGCAGTTCTTC,CASSLPLAGGLTYNEQFF
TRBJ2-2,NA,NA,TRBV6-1,TGTGCCAGCAGTGAACGTACCGGGGAGCTGTTTTTT,CASSERTGELFF
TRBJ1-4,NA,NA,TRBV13,TGTGCCAGCAGCTTAGATAAAGCAGGGAAACTGTTTTTT,CASSLDKAGKLFF
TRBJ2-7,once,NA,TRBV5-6,TGTGCCAGCAGCCCTACAGGATACTACGAGCAGTACTTC,CASSPTGYYEQYF
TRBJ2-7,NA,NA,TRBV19,TGTGCCAGTAGTATCGGGACACCTTACCCCTACGAGCAGTACTTC,CASSIGTPYPYEQYF
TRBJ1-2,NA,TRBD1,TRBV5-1,TGCGCCAGCAGCGCCGGGACAGGGTCTGGCTACACCTTC,CASSAGTGSGYTF
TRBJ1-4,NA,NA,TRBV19,TGTGCCAGTAGTATACGCCGTGGACGTGATAATGAAAAACTGTTTTTT,CASSIRRGRDNEKLFF